The 31 T cell receptor beta chains below come from one sample, sequenced in a study of T cell changes during pregnancy in multiple sclerosis. Data came from immunoSEQ multiplex PCR; TCRdb stores just in-frame clones and leaves some out. Of 60,000 to 90,000 clones listed, about 92% are singletons. The sample was peripheral blood, taken after pregnancy. All receptors come from a female donor in good health, enrolled as a control in a pregnancy study.

A few counts support this clone. The V and J genes are TRBV2 and TRBJ1-4; D not certain. Germline assignment: CDR1 SNHLY and CDR2 FYNNEI. Trimming pared 3 bases from V and 6 bases from J, leaving 11 bases between. The CDR3 is made up of 14 amino acids. CDR3 sequence reads: CASSERGGYEKLFF. The CDR3, as DNA: TGTGCCAGCAGTGAGCGGGGAGGGTATGAAAAACTGTTTTTT.

This chain connects TRBV5-4 to TRBJ2-3; the D is unclear. CDR3 size: 17 residues. V lost 0 bases, J lost 5 bases, and 19 bases lay in between. CDR1 and CDR2 from the germline V gene are SGHNT and YYREEE (reference sequence). CDR3 protein: CASSLAVQVRKEDTQYF. Here the CDR3 DNA reads TGTGCCAGCAGCTTGGCGGTCCAGGTCAGAAAAGAAGATACGCAGTATTTT.

CDR3 protein: CASSSRTANTEAFF. CDR3 nucleotide sequence: TGCGCCAGCAGCTCCCGGACAGCGAACACTGAAGCTTTCTTT. This chain joins TRBV5-1 and TRBJ1-1; weak D call: TRBD1 (6 bases). The CDR3 loop spans 14 amino acids. The germline gives CDR1 SGHRS, CDR2 YFSETQ. V gave up 3 bases and J gave up 1 base, with 10 bases separating them.

The chain uses TRBV4-3 and TRBJ2-5; the D gene is possibly TRBD2 (6 bases). Germline V gives CDR1 LGHNA, CDR2 YSLEER. V lost 1 base, J lost 7 bases, and 7 bases lay in between. The CDR3 sequence is 12 residues long. CDR3 DNA sequence: TGCGCCAGCAGCCAAGTCGGGGGGACCCAGTACTTC. Translating it yields CASSQVGGTQYF.

V and J are TRBV9 and TRBJ1-1, with 11 bases lining up with TRBD1. The CDR3 extends over 15 amino acids. The V and J ends lost 3 bases and 5 bases, in that order; junction bases with no gene match: 6. CDR1 is SGDLS and CDR2 is YYNGEE in the germline V gene. The CDR3 nucleotides are TGTGCCAGCAGCGGGACAGGGGGCGCGGGGACTGAAGCTTTCTTT. It specifies CASSGTGGAGTEAFF.

The gene calls are TRBV28 and TRBJ1-4, with 8 bases fitting TRBD1. The V gene's germline CDR1 is MDHEN and CDR2 SYDVKM. V was pared by 6 bases and J by 5 bases, with 2 bases of the junction left unmatched. The CDR3 loop spans 13 amino acids. CDR3: CASRDRANEKLFF. The DNA for the CDR3 is TGTGCCAGCAGGGACAGGGCGAATGAAAAACTGTTTTTT.

This rearrangement joins TRBV9 to TRBJ2-1; D is ambiguous. This CDR3 comprises 16 residues. Germline CDR1 and CDR2: SGDLS and YYNGEE. The V end was cut by 0 bases, the J end by 0 bases, with 10 bases between. DNA of the CDR3: TGTGCCAGCAGCGTAGCTCTACGAGACTCCTACAATGAGCAGTTCTTC. Its protein is CASSVALRDSYNEQFF.

The V gene is TRBV7-3, the J gene TRBJ1-1; D perhaps matches TRBD1 (6 bases). The germline CDR1 and CDR2 sequences are SGHTA and FQGTGA. V was trimmed by 7 bases and J by 6 bases, leaving 30 bases between them. The CDR3 extends over 18 amino acids. CDR3 nucleotides: TGTGCCAGCATTGGGGGCCCGGGGGGGGCATCTCGCGACCCTGAAGCTTTCTTT. Translating it yields CASIGGPGGASRDPEAFF. Complete variable domain (other parts from reference TRBV7-3 and TRBJ1-1): GAGVSQTPSNKVTEKGKYVELRCDPISGHTALYWYRQSLGQGPEFLIYFQGTGAADDSGLPNDRFFAVRPEGSVSTLKIQRTERGDSAVYLCASIGGPGGASRDPEAFFGQGTRLTVV.

The J gene is TRBJ1-5, the V gene TRBV6-1; 8 bases are a match to TRBD1. Looked up from germline, CDR1 is MNHNS and CDR2 is SASEGT. V lost 2 bases, J lost 4 bases, and 1 base stayed unmatched. The CDR3 spans 14 residues. Here the CDR3 reads CASSERQGNQPQHF. The CDR3 DNA reads TGTGCCAGCAGTGAAAGACAGGGGAATCAGCCCCAGCATTTT.

The chain combines TRBV18 with TRBJ2-2; 8 positions agree with TRBD1. This CDR3 has 16 amino acids. Germline V gene data show CDR1 as KGHSH and CDR2 as LQKENI. J was trimmed by 6 bases and V by 2 bases; bases with no gene match: 8. The CDR3 sequence: CASSPRKQGVSGELFF. DNA of the CDR3: TGTGCCAGCTCACCAAGGAAACAGGGGGTATCCGGGGAGCTGTTTTTT. The entire variable domain, with the rest obtained from reference TRBV18 and TRBJ2-2, is as follows: NAGVMQNPRHLVRRRGQEARLRCSPMKGHSHVYWYRQLPEEGLKFMVYLQKENIIDESGMPKERFSAEFPKEGPSILRIQQVVRGDSAAYFCASSPRKQGVSGELFFGEGSRLTVL.

V is TRBV28 and J is TRBJ1-5; 9 bases are a match to TRBD1. Germline V CDR1 and CDR2: MDHEN, SYDVKM. The CDR3 extends over 15 amino acids. The ends lost 5 bases at V and 7 bases at J; junction bases unmatched: 9. The CDR3 here is CASSPAGTGTQPQHF. CDR3 DNA: TGTGCCAGCAGTCCTGCCGGGACAGGGACACAGCCCCAGCATTTT.

This clone was found once. The chain combines TRBV14 with TRBJ1-4; 7 nucleotides align to TRBD1. This CDR3 is 14 amino acids long. The V gene's germline CDR1 is SGHDN and CDR2 FVKESK. The V and J ends lost 4 bases and 7 bases, in that order; junction bases with no gene match: 6. The CDR3 spells CASSLMRGPEKLFF. Written as DNA, the CDR3 is TGTGCCAGCAGCCTGATGAGGGGGCCTGAAAAACTGTTTTTT.

The chain is built from TRBV28 and TRBJ2-6; D is possibly TRBD2 (6 bases). The CDR3 runs 15 residues. The germline V gene has CDR1 MDHEN and CDR2 SYDVKM. Trimming cost V 2 bases and J 2 bases, with 7 bases left between them. As DNA, the CDR3 is TGTGCCAGCAGTTTAGGAGGGGCTGGGGCCAACGTCCTGACTTTC. This sequence encodes CASSLGGAGANVLTF. Full variable domain (remainder filled in from reference TRBV28 and TRBJ2-6): DVKVTQSSRYLVKRTGEKVFLECVQDMDHENMFWYRQDPGLGLRLIYFSYDVKMKEKGDIPEGYSVSREKKERFSLILESASTNQTSMYLCASSLGGAGANVLTFGAGSRLTVL.

The chain recombines TRBV12-5 with TRBJ1-1, with D unclear. The CDR3 has 16 residues. Germline CDR1 and CDR2: LGHNT and FRNRAP. The V end lost 0 bases, the J end lost 0 bases, and 11 bases lay between the germline ends. The CDR3 here is CASGLVLAGLNTEAFF. CDR3 coding DNA: TGTGCTAGTGGTTTGGTACTTGCGGGCTTGAACACTGAAGCTTTCTTT.

The V call is TRBV30, the J call TRBJ2-7, with TRBD2 identical over 13 bases. The CDR3 covers 14 residues. Trimming at V came to 4 bases and at J to 5 bases, leaving 5 bases not matched to a gene. The germline gives CDR1 GTSNPN, CDR2 SVGIG (reference sequence). CDR3 sequence: CAWTRTSGGDEQYF. DNA of the CDR3: TGTGCCTGGACTCGGACTAGCGGGGGCGACGAGCAGTACTTC.

The chain carries TRBV18 and TRBJ2-1; perhaps TRBD2 as D (5 bases). This CDR3 has 12 residues. Germline CDR1 reads KGHSH; CDR2 reads LQKENI. Trimming took off 1 base at V and 10 bases at J, with 8 bases between the two ends. CDR3 sequence: CASSPHPGEQFF. The CDR3 bases are TGTGCCAGCTCACCACACCCGGGGGAGCAGTTCTTC.

The chain joins TRBV2 to TRBJ1-1; TRBD1 matches at 7 bases. With 8 bases clipped from V and 0 bases from J, the junction kept 6 bases outside the gene matches. Germline V gene sequence: CDR1 SNHLY, CDR2 FYNNEI. The length of the CDR3 is 14 residues. The CDR3 sequence: CASALQGMNTEAFF. CDR3 sequence (DNA): TGTGCCAGCGCCCTACAGGGGATGAACACTGAAGCTTTCTTT.

J is TRBJ1-3 and V is TRBV4-3, with D tentatively TRBD1 (5 bases). The V and J ends lost 0 bases and 5 bases respectively, with 11 bases between them. CDR1 is LGHNA, CDR2 YSLEER, per germline. The CDR3 runs to 15 residues. The CDR3, as DNA: TGCGCCAGCAGCCAAGAAGCAGGGTGGCGAAACACCATATATTTT. This encodes CASSQEAGWRNTIYF.

The chain carries TRBV7-3 and TRBJ2-1, with 11 bases aligning to TRBD2. V was pared by 4 bases and J by 3 bases, with 2 bases of the junction left unmatched. Germline assignment: CDR1 SGHTA and CDR2 FQGTGA. The CDR3 covers 15 residues. CDR3 bases: TGTGCCAGCAGCTCAACTAGCGGGAGCTACAATGAGCAGTTCTTC. It specifies CASSSTSGSYNEQFF.

The rearrangement joins TRBV4-2 to TRBJ2-3; 7 bases are shared with TRBD2. The CDR3 covers 15 residues. Looked up from germline, CDR1 is LGHNA and CDR2 is YNFKEQ. J gave up 1 base and V 6 bases, and 7 bases lay outside the gene matches. The CDR3 is CASSQKGGGTDTQYF. The CDR3 bases are TGTGCCAGCAGTCAAAAGGGAGGGGGCACAGATACGCAGTATTTT.

This clone was seen a single time. The rearrangement links TRBV21-1 to TRBJ2-2; the D call in the table, TRBD1, was not verified against the DNA. TRBV21-1 counts as a pseudogene. This CDR3 spans 18 amino acids. The CDR3 loop is CASSHIPSSSTNTGELFF. CDR3 nucleotide sequence: TGTGCCAGCAGCCATATCCCCTCTTCTTCGACAAACACCGGGGAGCTGTTTTTT.

The rearrangement links TRBV5-6 to TRBJ2-7; D is possibly TRBD1 (6 bases). The CDR3 is made up of 14 amino acids. V was cut by 1 base and J by 0 bases, with 8 bases left in between. The germline CDR1 and CDR2 sequences are SGHDT and YYEEEE. DNA for the CDR3: TGTGCCAGCAGCTTGACAGGGTCCTCCTACGAGCAGTACTTC. The encoded protein is CASSLTGSSYEQYF. The full variable domain, rest sourced from reference TRBV5-6 and TRBJ2-7, is DAGVTQSPTHLIKTRGQQVTLRCSPKSGHDTVSWYQQALGQGPQFIFQYYEEEERQRGNFPDRFSGHQFPNYSSELNVNALLLGDSALYLCASSLTGSSYEQYFGPGTRLTVT.

The chain combines TRBV9 with TRBJ2-1; TRBD2 matches 13 bases. CDR1 and CDR2 from the germline V gene are SGDLS and YYNGEE. The CDR3 length is 15 residues. The V segment lost 9 bases and the J segment 5 bases; nucleotides outside the gene matches: 8. As DNA, the CDR3 is TGTGCCACCTCAACTAGCGGGAGGGCGGACAATGAGCAGTTCTTC. Its translation is CATSTSGRADNEQFF. Together with reference TRBV9 and TRBJ2-1, the CDR3 gives the full variable domain: DSGVTQTPKHLITATGQRVTLRCSPRSGDLSVYWYQQSLDQGLQFLIQYYNGEERAKGNILERFSAQQFPDLHSELNLSSLELGDSALYFCATSTSGRADNEQFFGPGTRLTVL.

The chain links TRBV4-3 to TRBJ2-1, with TRBD2 matching 9 bases. After removal of 0 bases from V and 3 bases from J, the junction contained 9 bases not matched to a gene. The CDR3 is made up of 18 amino acids. Per germline, CDR1 LGHNA and CDR2 YSLEER. For the CDR3, the DNA is TGCGCCAGCAGCCAAGAGACCGGCGGACTAGCGTTCTACAATGAGCAGTTCTTC. As protein: CASSQETGGLAFYNEQFF.

The chain joins TRBV9 to TRBJ2-5; possible D gene TRBD1, 5 bases. From germline, CDR1 is SGDLS and CDR2 YYNGEE. The length of the CDR3 is 13 residues. With 4 bases removed from V and 4 bases from J, the gap between germline ends came to 11 bases. The CDR3 coding sequence is TGTGCCAGCAGCCCAGGGCACAGAGAGACCCAGTACTTC. Residues: CASSPGHRETQYF.

The sample holds one count of this clone. V gene TRBV11-2 combines with J gene TRBJ2-5, with D possibly TRBD1 on 5 matching bases. Germline V gene lookup returns CDR1 SGHAT and CDR2 FQNNGV. The CDR3 spans 14 residues. V was trimmed by 3 bases and J by 4 bases, leaving 12 bases between them. The CDR3 loop is CASSLRQGVETQYF. CDR3 nucleotides: TGTGCCAGCAGCTTGAGGCAGGGCGTAGAGACCCAGTACTTC. Full variable domain (remainder filled in from reference TRBV11-2 and TRBJ2-5): EAGVAQSPRYKIIEKRQSVAFWCNPISGHATLYWYQQILGQGPKLLIQFQNNGVVDDSQLPKDRFSAERLKGVDSTLKIQPAKLEDSAVYLCASSLRQGVETQYFGPGTRLLVL.

About this clone: Germline and junction disagree at one end, which may indicate a read error. This chain connects TRBV7-2 to TRBJ1-5; 9 bases fit TRBD1. This CDR3 contains 15 residues. CDR1 is SGHTA and CDR2 is FQGNSA in the germline V gene. CDR3 sequence reads: CASSLRGQGNQPQHF. In DNA form, the CDR3 reads TGTGCCAGCAGCTTAAGGGGACAGGGCAACCAGCCCCAGCATTTT.

The J gene is TRBJ2-2, the V gene TRBV7-3, with D perhaps matching TRBD1 (6 bases). CDR3 length equals 15 residues. Germline CDR1 is SGHTA and CDR2 is FQGTGA. Trimming removed 5 bases from V and 3 bases from J, with 13 bases in between. CDR3 coding DNA: TGTGCCAGCAGCGCCCGGAAGGGGGACACCGGGGAGCTGTTTTTT. The encoded protein is CASSARKGDTGELFF.

This chain connects TRBV27 to TRBJ1-3, with D possibly matching TRBD1 (5 bases). Germline assignment: CDR1 MNHEY and CDR2 SMNVEV (reference sequence). The V gene lost 3 bases and the J gene lost 4 bases, with 13 bases spanning the gap. This CDR3 is 15 amino acids long. The CDR3 is CASSFAGAGGNTIYF. CDR3 in DNA: TGTGCCAGCAGTTTTGCCGGGGCGGGAGGAAACACCATATATTTT.

This chain uses TRBV4-1 with TRBJ2-7; TRBD1 agrees at 9 bases. Germline V gene data show CDR1 as MGHRA and CDR2 as YSYEKL. V was clipped by 3 bases and J by 3 bases; unmatched bases: 9. This CDR3 contains 16 residues. CDR3 loop: CASSQENRGPYYEQYF. The CDR3 region has the DNA TGCGCCAGCAGCCAGGAAAACAGGGGGCCCTACTACGAGCAGTACTTC.

The V call is TRBV5-1, the J call TRBJ2-2; D gene ambiguous. V lost 0 bases and J 1 base, leaving 4 bases between the germline ends. CDR1 is SGHRS and CDR2 is YFSETQ in the germline V gene. The CDR3 totals 14 residues. The CDR3 reads CASSLERNTGELFF. As DNA, the CDR3 is TGCGCCAGCAGCTTGGAGCGGAACACCGGGGAGCTGTTTTTT.